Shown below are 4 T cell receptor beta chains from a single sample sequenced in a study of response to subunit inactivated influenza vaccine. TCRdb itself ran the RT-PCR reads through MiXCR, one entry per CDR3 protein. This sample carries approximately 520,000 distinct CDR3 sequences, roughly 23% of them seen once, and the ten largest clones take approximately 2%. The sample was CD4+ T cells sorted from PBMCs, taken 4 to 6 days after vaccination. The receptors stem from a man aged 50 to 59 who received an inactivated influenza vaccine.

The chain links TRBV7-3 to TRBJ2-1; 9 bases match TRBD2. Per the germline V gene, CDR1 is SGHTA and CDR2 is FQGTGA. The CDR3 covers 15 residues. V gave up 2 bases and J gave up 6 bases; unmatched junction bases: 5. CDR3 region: CASSLEGSGGNEQFF. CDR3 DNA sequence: TGTGCCAGCAGCTTAGAAGGTAGCGGGGGCAATGAGCAGTTCTTC.

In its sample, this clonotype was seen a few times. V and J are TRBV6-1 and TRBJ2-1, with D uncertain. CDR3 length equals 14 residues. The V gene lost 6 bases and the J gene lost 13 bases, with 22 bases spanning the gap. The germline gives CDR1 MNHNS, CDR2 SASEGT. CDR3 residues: CASSQKLVVVGQFF. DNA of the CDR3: TGTGCCAGCAGCCAAAAACTCGTAGTAGTGGGACAGTTCTTC.

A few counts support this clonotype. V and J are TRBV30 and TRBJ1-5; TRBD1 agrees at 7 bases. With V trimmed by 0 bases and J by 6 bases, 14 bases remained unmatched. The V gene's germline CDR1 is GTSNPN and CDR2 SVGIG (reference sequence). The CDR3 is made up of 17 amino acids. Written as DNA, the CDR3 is TGTGCCTGGAGTGTATATCGGCTAGGGGGCATCAGTCAGCCCCAGCATTTT. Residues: CAWSVYRLGGISQPQHF.

The CDR3 is CASSLVTVRSNQPQHF. The CDR3 DNA sequence: TGTGCCAGCAGCTTGGTCACCGTTAGAAGCAATCAGCCCCAGCATTTT. V is TRBV5-8 and J is TRBJ1-5; D unclear. Per germline, CDR1 SGHTS and CDR2 YDEGEE. The CDR3 totals 16 residues. The V end lost 0 bases, the J end lost 1 base, and 11 bases lay between the germline ends.